The 31 T cell receptor beta chains reported below all come from one sample, sequenced in a study of T cells after posttransplantation cyclophosphamide. Using immunoSEQ multiplex PCR, the repertoire was profiled, and TCRdb retains in-frame clones only, with some absent. The repertoire consists of around 44,000 clones, none detected only once. The specimen was PBMCs. Receptors originate from a man aged 35-49 years in good health, CMV-negative, and a related stem cell transplant donor.

The sample holds many counts of this clone. The chain carries TRBV10-2 and TRBJ2-5; TRBD2 is a possible D gene (5 bases). This CDR3 comprises 11 residues. Trimming pared 7 bases from V and 5 bases from J, leaving 8 bases between. Looked up from germline, CDR1 is WSHSY and CDR2 is SAAADI. The CDR3 coding sequence is TGCGCCAGCACTAGCCTGGAGACCCAGTACTTC. It yields the protein CASTSLETQYF.

This clone was detected ten times or more. The chain links TRBV19 to TRBJ1-1, with D unresolved. Germline CDR1 reads LNHDA; CDR2 reads SQIVND (reference sequence). The CDR3 totals 13 residues. V was trimmed by 3 bases and J by 8 bases, leaving 13 bases between them. In DNA form, the CDR3 reads TGTGCCAGTAGTATTGGGCAGGCGACGGAAGCTTTCTTT. Protein sequence: CASSIGQATEAFF.

This clone showed up many times. J is TRBJ2-1 and V is TRBV7-3; TRBD2 agrees at 9 bases. The CDR3 length is 15 residues. Per germline, CDR1 SGHTA and CDR2 FQGTGA. After removal of 2 bases from V and 3 bases from J, the junction contained 2 bases not matched to a gene. In nucleotides, the CDR3 is TGTGCCAGCAGCTTAGCTAGCGGGGACTACAATGAGCAGTTCTTC. It encodes CASSLASGDYNEQFF.

This clone has a count of ten or more. CDR3 region: CASSERDTGELFF. CDR3 sequence (DNA): TGTGCCAGCAGTGAGCGGGACACCGGGGAGCTGTTTTTT. The V gene is TRBV25-1, the J gene TRBJ2-2; D may be TRBD2 (5 bases). V lost 3 bases, J lost 3 bases, and 5 bases lay in between. The CDR3 extends over 13 amino acids. The germline gives CDR1 MGHDK, CDR2 SYGVNS.

This clone was observed at least ten times. The chain couples TRBV7-3 to TRBJ2-5; a possible D gene is TRBD2 (5 bases). Germline CDR1 reads SGHTA; CDR2 reads FQGTGA. The CDR3 length is 13 residues. V lost 0 bases and J lost 7, with 9 bases in between. CDR3 amino acids: CASSLTQGGTQYF. The CDR3 bases are TGTGCCAGCAGCTTAACACAAGGAGGGACCCAGTACTTC.

This rearrangement joins TRBV5-1 to TRBJ2-1; 9 bases map to TRBD2. Trimming cost V 3 bases and J 8 bases; bases outside gene matches: 18. The CDR3 consists of 18 residues. The germline gives CDR1 SGHRS, CDR2 YFSETQ. The CDR3 bases are TGCGCCAGCAGCTCCTCGAGACTAGCGGATGACCCTGGCGATGAGCAGTTCTTC. Protein: CASSSSRLADDPGDEQFF.

This clone has at least ten counts. This chain connects TRBV7-9 to TRBJ2-3; TRBD1 matches 7 bases. Trimming cost V 2 bases and J 0 bases; bases outside gene matches: 5. The CDR3 sequence is 16 residues long. Germline V gives CDR1 SEHNR, CDR2 FQNEAQ (reference sequence). In nucleotides, the CDR3 is TGTGCCAGCAGCTTAAGGGACAGATCTAGCACAGATACGCAGTATTTT. This encodes CASSLRDRSSTDTQYF.

In this sample, this clone turned up many times. The chain uses TRBV21-1 and TRBJ1-4; TRBD1, the table's D call, was not compared with the DNA. TRBV21-1 is designated a pseudogene. The CDR3 totals 19 residues. DNA of the CDR3: TGTGCCAGCAGCAAATTCGGACAGGGAAGATCAGCAACTAATGAAAAACTGTTTTTT. It specifies CASSKFGQGRSATNEKLFF.

This clone appeared many times. The rearrangement uses TRBV19 and TRBJ2-2; 7 positions match TRBD2. Unmatched junction bases numbered 19, after V lost 3 bases and J lost 6 bases. CDR1 LNHDA and CDR2 SQIVND come from the germline V gene (reference sequence). This CDR3 is built from 19 residues. CDR3 nucleotides: TGTGCCAGTAGTATCGATCCTCTCCGGGGCCGGGAGGACCCCGGGGAGCTGTTTTTT. Translating gives CASSIDPLRGREDPGELFF.

This clone was recorded a few times. The rearrangement links TRBV30 to TRBJ1-6, with 7 bases aligning to TRBD1. V was pared by 2 bases and J by 6 bases, with 4 bases of the junction left unmatched. CDR3 length: 14 residues. CDR1 and CDR2 (germline): GTSNPN, SVGIG (reference sequence). CDR3 loop: CAWSIPGGNSPLHF. For the CDR3, the DNA is TGTGCCTGGAGTATCCCAGGGGGTAATTCACCCCTCCACTTT.

This clone was recorded at least ten times. This chain joins TRBV19 and TRBJ1-4; D perhaps matches TRBD1 (5 bases). This CDR3 is built from 17 residues. CDR1 is LNHDA and CDR2 is SQIVND in the germline V gene (reference sequence). V lost 5 bases and J lost 4, with 20 bases in between. The CDR3 DNA follows: TGTGCCAGTAGTGTCTATACCGGGACCGGGGGTAATGAAAAACTGTTTTTT. It translates to CASSVYTGTGGNEKLFF. Full variable domain (remainder filled in from reference TRBV19 and TRBJ1-4): DGGITQSPKYLFRKEGQNVTLSCEQNLNHDAMYWYRQDPGQGLRLIYYSQIVNDFQKGDIAEGYSVSREKKESFPLTVTSAQKNPTAFYLCASSVYTGTGGNEKLFFGSGTQLSVL.

Regarding this clone: A junction boundary mismatches the germline segment, possibly from a read error. The chain joins TRBV7-7 to TRBJ2-3; 10 bases line up with TRBD2. The CDR3 totals 14 residues. Germline loops: CDR1 SSHAT, CDR2 FNYEAQ (reference sequence). The CDR3 DNA follows: TGTGCTAGCAGCCGGACTAGCGGTTCAGATACGCAGTATTTT. This translates into CASSRTSGSDTQYF.

This clone was counted ten times or more. V and J are TRBV7-9 and TRBJ2-7, with TRBD1 as a possible D gene (6 bases). V was trimmed by 2 bases and J by 1 base, leaving 12 bases between them. This CDR3 spans 15 amino acids. CDR1 SEHNR and CDR2 FQNEAQ come from the germline V gene (reference sequence). CDR3 sequence: CASSLTKGQSYEQYV. CDR3 DNA: TGTGCCAGCAGCTTAACCAAAGGACAGTCCTACGAGCAGTACGTC.

In this sample, this clone turned up many times. V is TRBV7-2 and J is TRBJ1-5; possible D gene TRBD1, 6 bases. Trimming left V 4 bases short and J 0 bases short, with 10 bases between. Germline CDR1 and CDR2: SGHTA and FQGNSA. The CDR3 length is 15 residues. The chain's CDR3 is CASSSRGGSNQPQHF. The CDR3 bases are TGTGCCAGCAGCTCAAGGGGGGGTAGCAATCAGCCCCAGCATTTT.

This clone was detected ten times or more. The V and J genes are TRBV5-1 and TRBJ2-3; 7 bases are shared with TRBD2. V shed 0 bases and J 5 bases; nucleotides not matched to a gene: 3. CDR3 length: 14 amino acids. Germline loops: CDR1 SGHRS, CDR2 YFSETQ. CDR3 DNA: TGCGCCAGCAGCTTGGATCCGGGAGGAGATACGCAGTATTTT. It specifies CASSLDPGGDTQYF.

This clone was counted at least ten times. The chain carries TRBV7-6 and TRBJ2-5; weak D call: TRBD2 (7 bases). The V end lost 1 base, the J end lost 2 bases, and 14 bases lay between the germline ends. The CDR3 extends over 16 amino acids. Germline-derived CDR1 and CDR2 are SGHVS and FNYEAQ. CDR3 nucleotides: TGTGCCAGCAGCTTAGTGATAGGGGGGGCACAAGAGACCCAGTACTTC. Translated: CASSLVIGGAQETQYF. Based on the CDR3 plus reference TRBV7-6 and TRBJ2-5, the full variable domain is GAGVSQSPRYKVTKRGQDVALRCDPISGHVSLYWYRQALGQGPEFLTYFNYEAQQDKSGLPNDRFSAERPEGSISTLTIQRTEQRDSAMYRCASSLVIGGAQETQYFGPGTRLLVL.

This clone has ten or more counts. This chain joins TRBV6-5 and TRBJ1-4, with a tentative D call TRBD1 (5 bases). The V end lost 5 bases, the J end lost 4 bases, and 8 bases lay between the germline ends. The germline CDR1 and CDR2 sequences are MNHEY and SVGAGI. There are 13 residues in the CDR3. The CDR3 coding sequence is TGTGCCAGCAGTGACAGTTATAATGAAAAACTGTTTTTT. Translated: CASSDSYNEKLFF.

CDR3 sequence (DNA): TGTGCCAGCAGCTTAGGGACAGGGTCAGAGACCCAGTACTTC. Protein: CASSLGTGSETQYF. The genes are TRBV5-6 and TRBJ2-5, with 9 bases matching TRBD1. Germline trimming cut 2 bases from V and 4 bases from J; bases unmatched to any gene: 3. Germline V gene lookup returns CDR1 SGHDT and CDR2 YYEEEE. The CDR3 contains 14 residues.

V gene TRBV6-5 combines with J gene TRBJ1-6; D remains ambiguous. The CDR3 covers 15 residues. The V end lost 6 bases, the J end lost 8 bases, and 17 bases lay between the germline ends. Germline V gene lookup returns CDR1 MNHEY and CDR2 SVGAGI. The CDR3: CASRQTVSPDSPLHF. The CDR3 nucleotides are TGTGCCAGCAGACAAACAGTGTCTCCAGATTCACCCCTCCACTTT.

There are a few counts of this clone. The chain uses TRBV5-1 and TRBJ2-1; 7 nucleotides align to TRBD2. This CDR3 is built from 16 residues. After removal of 0 bases from V and 2 bases from J, the junction contained 5 bases not matched to a gene. Germline CDR1 is SGHRS and CDR2 is YFSETQ. The CDR3 spells CASSLAGGSAYNEQFF. Written as DNA, the CDR3 is TGCGCCAGCAGCTTGGCCGGCGGGAGCGCCTACAATGAGCAGTTCTTC.

This clone showed up many times. The chain has TRBV11-2 and TRBJ2-7, with 7 bases fitting TRBD1. J gave up 7 bases and V 2 bases, and 8 bases lay outside the gene matches. Germline V CDR1 and CDR2: SGHAT, FQNNGV. This CDR3 comprises 14 residues. The CDR3 DNA follows: TGTGCCAGCAGCTTATTGGCAGGGGGTGGGGAGCAGTACTTC. Protein: CASSLLAGGGEQYF.

The chain employs TRBV18 and TRBJ2-7; weak D call: TRBD2 (5 bases). This CDR3 has 14 amino acids. Germline CDR1 is KGHSH and CDR2 is LQKENI. V was cut by 5 bases and J by 4 bases, with 15 bases left in between. For the CDR3, the DNA is TGTGCCAGCTCAATCTCGGGGATGGGATACGAGCAGTACTTC. Translating gives CASSISGMGYEQYF.

This rearrangement joins TRBV11-2 to TRBJ2-3; a weak D match, TRBD2 (6 bases). Deletions cut 2 bases from V and 2 bases from J, with 11 bases between. The CDR3 is made up of 15 amino acids. CDR1 SGHAT and CDR2 FQNNGV come from the germline V gene. In nucleotides, the CDR3 is TGTGCCAGCAGCTTAACTAGCTTCAACACAGATACGCAGTATTTT. Protein product: CASSLTSFNTDTQYF.

This clone was observed many times. The chain recombines TRBV21-1 with TRBJ2-3; the table's D call, TRBD2, was not checked against the DNA. TRBV21-1 is reported as a pseudogene. The CDR3 covers 15 residues. In DNA, the CDR3 is TGTGCCAGCAGCAAAGAAGTTGGGAGCTTGGATACGCAGTATTTT. Translating it yields CASSKEVGSLDTQYF.

This clone was counted ten times or more. V usage is TRBV27 and J usage is TRBJ1-6, with D unresolved. The V and J ends lost 6 bases and 7 bases respectively, with 16 bases between them. CDR1 is MNHEY and CDR2 is SMNVEV in the germline V gene (reference sequence). The CDR3 is 15 amino acids. CDR3 sequence: CASSDPDGLNSPLHF. As DNA, the CDR3 is TGTGCCAGCAGCGACCCGGACGGACTGAATTCACCCCTCCACTTT.

Many counts were recorded for this clone. The chain links TRBV5-1 to TRBJ2-2, with D possibly TRBD2 on 6 matching bases. CDR1 and CDR2 from the germline V gene are SGHRS and YFSETQ. The CDR3 runs 15 residues. V was pared by 0 bases and J by 3 bases, with 9 bases between. The CDR3 is CASSLAPGDTGELFF. CDR3 DNA: TGCGCCAGCAGCTTGGCTCCGGGGGACACCGGGGAGCTGTTTTTT.

In its sample, this clone was seen a few times. The chain is built from TRBV11-2 and TRBJ2-1, with 13 bases identical to TRBD2. CDR1 and CDR2 from the germline V gene are SGHAT and FQNNGV. V lost 1 base, J lost 7 bases, and 7 bases stayed unmatched. The CDR3 is 17 amino acids. CDR3 nucleotide sequence: TGTGCCAGCAGCTTAGCCCGGACTAGCGGGAGAAGTAATGAGCAGTTCTTC. Its translation is CASSLARTSGRSNEQFF.

This clone was recorded a few times. J is TRBJ2-2 and V is TRBV7-2; D gene ambiguous. The CDR3 totals 16 residues. The V gene lost 1 base and the J gene lost 6 bases, with 15 bases spanning the gap. The germline CDR1 and CDR2 sequences are SGHTA and FQGNSA. The CDR3 loop reads CASSLVFKSLAGELFF. CDR3 bases: TGTGCCAGCAGCTTAGTTTTTAAGAGTTTGGCCGGGGAGCTGTTTTTT.

This clone has ten or more counts. This rearrangement joins TRBV10-3 to TRBJ2-2; 7 bases map to TRBD1. This CDR3 is 15 amino acids long. Germline CDR1 reads ENHRY; CDR2 reads SYGVKD. With 7 bases clipped from V and 6 bases from J, the junction kept 11 bases outside the gene matches. This CDR3 reads CAIKARGPDAGELFF. DNA of the CDR3: TGTGCCATCAAAGCAAGGGGGCCCGACGCCGGGGAGCTGTTTTTT.

This clone was found a few times. The DNA for the CDR3 is TGCGCCAGCAGACGTGGGACAGAGGATAATTCACCCCTCCACTTT. This gives the protein CASRRGTEDNSPLHF. This chain connects TRBV5-1 to TRBJ1-6, with 7 bases matching TRBD1. V trimming: 5 bases; J trimming: 5 bases; junction bases outside the gene matches: 7. The V gene's germline CDR1 is SGHRS and CDR2 YFSETQ. This CDR3 comprises 15 residues.

This clone was seen many times. The chain employs TRBV29-1 and TRBJ1-2; 7 bases line up with TRBD1. With V trimmed by 6 bases and J by 8 bases, 9 bases remained unmatched. This CDR3 has 12 residues. Germline CDR1 SQVTM, CDR2 ANQGSEA. The CDR3 here is CSVTRDSRGYTF. CDR3 coding DNA: TGCAGCGTCACCCGGGACAGTCGGGGCTACACCTTC.